This entry is about one T cell receptor (beta chain). Its antigen is currently not known. The conserved phenylalanine or tryptophan is not found at the CDR3 terminus, so this likely reflects a read error. These data belong to a study of regulatory T cells in long-lasting Graves disease (TCRdb year 2021). Background for the entire study: Newly diagnosed Graves' disease patients had taken antithyroid drugs for less than 3 months. Peripheral blood TCR sequencing and RNA sequencing compared persistent Graves' disease patients with newly diagnosed Graves' disease patients. The study was registered as a clinical trial and conducted in China. A total of roughly 33 samples underwent TCR sequencing: some 13 from persistent and roughly 20 from newly diagnosed Graves' disease patients.

The investigation overall reported the following: Lower TCR Shannon entropy and fewer highly expanded clones were observed in persistent Graves' disease patients than in newly diagnosed patients, which suggested clonal expansion. As a limitation, the authors acknowledged that the small sample size may reduce accuracy. Only peripheral blood was studied, because thyroid tissue, the primary lesion, was inaccessible. Sequencing and analysis were limited to the TCR beta chain. Patients with persistent disease shared more public clonotypes (under 3,000) than newly diagnosed patients did (about 1,000).

Read against the paper, the sample's time point label means: newly diagnosed GD, antithyroid drugs for less than 3 months. RNA was extracted from PBMCs in TRIzol for both TCR sequencing and RNA sequencing. Graves' disease was diagnosed according to American Thyroid Association guidelines. Recruitment of patients was carried out at an endocrinology department in Xi'an, China. Each patient gave approximately 9.7 milliliters of peripheral blood, collected in an EDTA anticoagulant tube. Ficoll Paque Plus density gradient separation was used to isolate PBMCs, and no additional T cell sorting was done. An Agilent 2100 Bioanalyzer and agarose gel were used to check RNA quality, and a NanoDrop 2000 was used to measure RNA concentration. Library preparation employed multiplex PCR. Sequencing instrument: Illumina HiSeq 4000. TCR beta libraries were built with iRepertoire HTBI primers and Arm-PCR amplification of CDR3 regions. Before sequencing, the PCR products went through gel purification. The study's processing was this. Gene usage analysis of CDR3 amino acid clonotypes relied on the 55 to 80 TRBV and around 14 TRBJ segments identified across samples. COPE and FqMerger were used to merge filtered high-quality paired reads into contigs. BLAST was used to align contigs to the IMGT TRBV, TRBD and TRBJ reference genes, and CDR3 was defined following IMGT. Clonotypes above 0.1% frequency were classified as highly expanded clones. Shannon entropy was used to measure repertoire diversity, and the Gini coefficient was used to measure V-J evenness. Public clonotypes were defined as clonotypes shared by more than one individual. TCRdb reprocessing: public reads trimmed at Q25 with fastp, clones called with MiXCR, in-frame beta chains kept. Under each unique CDR3 protein, matching rows form one entry showing the most common genes and DNA. V and J calls and clone size were set by TCRdb, not the authors. This sample gives around 500,000 distinct CDR3 sequences in total; around 12% of them show up just once. Clones ranked in the top ten supply around 9.3% of the sample.

This same sample was also part of a study on T cells in Graves' hyperthyroidism and ophthalmopathy. Per that second paper: Stable Graves' hyperthyroidism was defined as no progression to ophthalmopathy during 18 months of follow-up. The hyperthyroidism patients were between 18 and 65 years old and newly diagnosed, with a disease duration of less than 2 months. Patients with uncontrolled infections, other autoimmune diseases, pregnancy or lactation were excluded. Diagnoses were based on clinical symptoms, serum thyroxine and TRAb, thyroid ultrasound and orbital computed tomography. For the first round of RT-PCR on the TCR CDR3, the HTBI primer set was used together with the Qiagen OneStep RT-PCR kit. Most expanded thyroid clonotypes (frequency above 0.001) were also detected in blood, a finding suggesting that blood repertoires may reflect thyroid immune responses. In cross-validation, a model built on a 13 V-J signature told ophthalmopathy apart from stable hyperthyroidism with approximately 90% sensitivity and about 81% specificity, and in testing the same model reached 80%/75%. During validation, the model predicted progression to ophthalmopathy a median of around 6 months ahead of onset, with roughly 65% sensitivity and about 75% specificity. To identify TCR V-J signatures that set the groups apart, the researchers used a discovery cohort of about a hundred patients, made up of under 45 with Graves' ophthalmopathy and some 58 with stable Graves' hyperthyroidism. Prospective prediction of ophthalmopathy was tested in an independent validation cohort of 18 to 20 hyperthyroidism patients and 17 patients who later progressed to ophthalmopathy. The 75 to 100 discovery patients were divided at random into training and test sets in a 7:3 ratio. In addition, the study compared T-cell repertoires in thyroid tissue and in blood from about six Graves' hyperthyroidism patients. After sampling, hyperthyroidism patients received methimazole starting at 30 mg daily, and ophthalmopathy patients received high-dose intravenous methylprednisolone. A second multiplex PCR round built the libraries, followed by size selection and purification. Libraries were sequenced paired-end with 100 bp reads on an Illumina HiSeq2000. Raw data were processed with SOAPnuke, discarding reads with adapters, uncalled bases, mean Phred below 15, or no exact constant-primer or identifier match. COPE v1.2.5 was used to merge high-quality paired reads, and clonotypes were defined as unique nucleotide sequences. MiTCR v1.1 was used to align clonotypes to the IMGT TRBV, TRBD and TRBJ reference segments. Analysis was restricted to V-J combinations with a frequency above 0.0001, which covered roughly 99% of repertoires. A TCS score was defined as the ratio of F50 (clonal expansion) to E x V (chaos), with BLOSUM62-based TCRdist applied between CDR3 peptides within each V-J. Welch's t-statistics and random forest reduced 450 to 600 V-J features to 13, which were used in a naive Bayes classifier (R e1071). No statistical method was used to fix the sample size in advance, and group allocation was not hidden from the investigators. TCR Vbeta CDR3 sequencing of roughly 140 peripheral blood samples (approximately 44 ophthalmopathy, 75 to 85 hyperthyroidism and some 17 progressor patients) is reported in the paper.

The material sequenced was peripheral blood mononuclear cells (PBMCs), taken at new diagnosis, from a patient treated with antithyroid drugs. The source of this sequence is a woman younger than 45 with Graves disease. Donor details come from another sample of the same person, matched by shared clones.

The CDR3 region has the sequence CASSLAGTYEQYS. The DNA sequence follows: TGTGCCAGCAGTTTAGCGGGAACCTACGAGCAGTACTCC. The chain is assembled from TRBV27 and TRBJ2-7, and the D gene may be TRBD2, 6 bases matching. V and J lose 2 bases and 2 bases, and a span of 7 bases separates them. For CDR1 and CDR2, the germline V gene (reference sequence) lists MNHEY and SMNVEV. Counting both end residues, the CDR3 totals 13 amino acids. The retained sequence is limited to the CDR3, 39 bases, with the frame set at the first base.